The 10 T cell receptor beta chains below come from one sample, sequenced in a study of blood T cell repertoires in COVID-19. Assay used: immunoSEQ multiplex PCR; TCRdb lists only in-frame clones, some missing. This sample has roughly 200,000 clones, with 85% found just once. Sequencing was performed on PBMCs or T cells enriched from blood (not recorded which). Receptors were obtained from a man aged 35 to 55 who had recovered from COVID-19.

This chain uses TRBV9 with TRBJ1-2; D is uncertain. The CDR3 extends over 15 amino acids. The germline V gene encodes CDR1 SGDLS and CDR2 YYNGEE. The V end lost 0 bases, the J end lost 8 bases, and 17 bases lay between the germline ends. The CDR3 nucleotides read TGTGCCAGCAGCGTAGCCTCTACAAGCCTAGCAGGCTACACCTTC. It yields the protein CASSVASTSLAGYTF.

This chain connects TRBV6-5 to TRBJ1-6; TRBD1 might be the D (6 bases). Germline V lookup: CDR1 MNHEY, CDR2 SVGAGI. The CDR3 totals 14 residues. V was pared by 5 bases and J by 6 bases, with 11 bases between. The CDR3 DNA reads TGTGCCAGCAGTACAGGGACCTTTAATTCACCCCTCCACTTT. This translates into CASSTGTFNSPLHF.

This chain joins TRBV13 and TRBJ2-7; 7 positions match TRBD1. Per germline, CDR1 PRHDT and CDR2 FYEKMQ (reference sequence). V shed 2 bases and J 7 bases; nucleotides not matched to a gene: 5. This CDR3 contains 13 residues. CDR3 coding DNA: TGTGCCAGCAGCTTAAAGGGGGCGCGAGAGCAGTACTTC. As protein: CASSLKGAREQYF.

V is TRBV29-1 and J is TRBJ2-1; the match to TRBD2 covers 13 bases. Trimming took 4 bases from V and 8 from J; bases not matched to a gene: 8. Germline-derived CDR1 and CDR2 are SQVTM and ANQGSEA. CDR3 size: 15 residues. The CDR3 loop reads CSVVLAGGPLDEQFF. CDR3 DNA sequence: TGCAGCGTTGTACTAGCGGGAGGGCCCTTAGATGAGCAGTTCTTC.

The chain recombines TRBV19 with TRBJ2-7, with 8 nucleotides matching TRBD2. The CDR3 runs to 15 residues. V was pared by 5 bases and J by 5 bases, with 11 bases of the junction left unmatched. The germline CDR1 and CDR2 sequences are LNHDA and SQIVND (reference sequence). DNA of the CDR3: TGTGCCAGTAGTGTCAAGGGACTAGTCGGGGACGAGCAGTACTTC. This encodes CASSVKGLVGDEQYF.

The chain has TRBV9 and TRBJ2-3; unclear D gene. Germline CDR1 SGDLS, CDR2 YYNGEE. V lost 0 bases and J lost 0, with 8 bases in between. The CDR3 contains 15 residues. This CDR3 reads CASSVAVKSTDTQYF. Written as DNA, the CDR3 is TGTGCCAGCAGCGTAGCGGTTAAGAGCACAGATACGCAGTATTTT.

The J gene is TRBJ2-7, the V gene TRBV9; D might be TRBD2 (5 bases). The V gene's germline CDR1 is SGDLS and CDR2 YYNGEE. The CDR3 has 15 amino acids. V dropped 3 bases and J dropped 1 base, with 14 bases sitting between them. DNA of the CDR3: TGTGCCAGCAGCGGCGGTGGTGGAGGTTCCTACGAGCAGTACTTC. Its protein product is CASSGGGGGSYEQYF.

The chain recombines TRBV28 with TRBJ1-5; possibly TRBD1 for D (6 bases). The germline CDR1 and CDR2 sequences are MDHEN and SYDVKM. CDR3 length equals 14 residues. V dropped 8 bases and J dropped 5 bases, with 16 bases sitting between them. Written as DNA, the CDR3 is TGTGCCAGCGTTGATACAGGGACCGATCAGCCCCAGCATTTT. Protein: CASVDTGTDQPQHF.

This chain connects TRBV28 to TRBJ2-1; 14 positions match TRBD2. The trim removed 5 bases at V and 6 bases at J, leaving 3 bases unmatched. Germline-derived CDR1 and CDR2 are MDHEN and SYDVKM. This CDR3 region has 15 residues. The CDR3 protein is CASSPGLAGANEQFF. The CDR3 DNA sequence: TGTGCCAGCAGTCCGGGACTAGCGGGAGCCAATGAGCAGTTCTTC. Filled out from reference TRBV28 and TRBJ2-1, the complete variable domain reads DVKVTQSSRYLVKRTGEKVFLECVQDMDHENMFWYRQDPGLGLRLIYFSYDVKMKEKGDIPEGYSVSREKKERFSLILESASTNQTSMYLCASSPGLAGANEQFFGPGTRLTVL.

This clone came up a few times. V is TRBV2 and J is TRBJ2-1; D is possibly TRBD2 (6 bases). The V end was cut by 4 bases, the J end by 9 bases, with 19 bases between. The CDR3 totals 15 residues. Germline lookup yields CDR1 SNHLY and CDR2 FYNNEI. CDR3: CASSVATSVLGEQFF. CDR3 coding DNA: TGTGCCAGCAGTGTCGCGACTAGTGTCCTTGGTGAGCAGTTCTTC.